A single sample gave rise to the 27 T cell receptor beta chains below, sequenced in a study of T cell responses to AZD1222 COVID-19 vaccine. Sequencing was performed with immunoSEQ multiplex PCR; in TCRdb, only in-frame clones are kept and a portion is missing. The repertoire holds about 160,000 clones, with 90% to 95% as singletons. Sample: peripheral blood, taken 28 days after the second AZD1222 dose. These receptors all come from an adult who received the AZD1222 COVID-19 vaccine.

This chain links TRBV18 with TRBJ2-5; 12 nucleotides agree with TRBD2. CDR3 length equals 15 residues. Germline CDR1 reads KGHSH; CDR2 reads LQKENI. Trimming cost V 8 bases and J 5 bases; bases outside gene matches: 9. This chain's CDR3 is CASGRLAGGLETQYF. In DNA, the CDR3 is TGTGCCAGCGGGCGGCTAGCGGGAGGGCTGGAGACCCAGTACTTC.

The chain carries TRBV19 and TRBJ1-5, with 10 bases identical to TRBD1. The J segment lost 2 bases and the V segment lost 9 bases, leaving 1 base of the junction unmatched. Germline V gene data show CDR1 as LNHDA and CDR2 as SQIVND (reference sequence). This CDR3 has 13 residues. CDR3 nucleotide sequence: TGTGCCAGCGGGACAGGGGGCAATCAGCCCCAGCATTTT. As protein: CASGTGGNQPQHF. The full variable domain, with the rest looked up from reference TRBV19 and TRBJ1-5, is DGGITQSPKYLFRKEGQNVTLSCEQNLNHDAMYWYRQDPGQGLRLIYYSQIVNDFQKGDIAEGYSVSREKKESFPLTVTSAQKNPTAFYLCASGTGGNQPQHFGDGTRLSIL.

The chain links TRBV9 to TRBJ2-2; the D gene could be TRBD1 or TRBD2 (6 bases each). The V gene's germline CDR1 is SGDLS and CDR2 YYNGEE. V gave up 4 bases and J gave up 4 bases, with 14 bases separating them. This CDR3 region has 15 residues. This CDR3 reads CASSPWGASTGELFF. In nucleotides, the CDR3 is TGTGCCAGCAGCCCTTGGGGGGCGTCCACCGGGGAGCTGTTTTTT.

V usage is TRBV2 and J usage is TRBJ2-7, with TRBD2 matching over 8 bases. The junction had 11 bases not matched to a gene; V was cut back by 6 bases and J by 4 bases. Per germline, CDR1 SNHLY and CDR2 FYNNEI. This CDR3 has 15 amino acids. CDR3 in DNA: TGTGCCAGCAGGGACCACGCGGGGGGAGCTTACGAGCAGTACTTC. Translating it yields CASRDHAGGAYEQYF.

This clone was seen only once. The chain combines TRBV6-5 with TRBJ1-2; TRBD1 matches 10 bases. V lost 2 bases, J lost 5 bases, and 5 bases stayed unmatched. Germline CDR1 MNHEY, CDR2 SVGAGI. This CDR3 region has 15 residues. The CDR3 sequence: CASSYGTGAGYGYTF. CDR3 nucleotide sequence: TGTGCCAGCAGTTACGGGACAGGGGCCGGGTATGGCTACACCTTC.

This rearrangement joins TRBV29-1 to TRBJ2-1, with D hard to call. This CDR3 is 11 amino acids long. Per germline, CDR1 SQVTM and CDR2 ANQGSEA. V lost 4 bases and J 10 bases, leaving 11 bases between the germline ends. The CDR3 region has the DNA TGCAGCGTTGGTCTCCCGGTGGAGCAGTTCTTC. Translated, it gives CSVGLPVEQFF.

J is TRBJ2-1 and V is TRBV4-1; D is undetermined. Germline V gene sequence: CDR1 MGHRA, CDR2 YSYEKL. CDR3 length: 13 residues. V was pared by 0 bases and J by 8 bases, with 8 bases between. As DNA, the CDR3 is TGCGCCAGCAGCCAAGACCTCCCCGATGAGCAGTTCTTC. As protein: CASSQDLPDEQFF.

The J gene is TRBJ1-5, the V gene TRBV25-1; no firm D call. Germline values: CDR1 MGHDK, CDR2 SYGVNS. Trimming removed 6 bases from V and 14 bases from J, with 14 bases in between. The CDR3 covers 11 residues. CDR3 sequence: CASSGRHEEHF. The CDR3 DNA reads as TGTGCCAGCAGCGGACGGCATGAGGAGCATTTT. Combining the CDR3 with reference TRBV25-1 and TRBJ1-5 gives the whole variable domain EADIYQTPRYLVIGTGKKITLECSQTMGHDKMYWYQQDPGMELHLIHYSYGVNSTEKGDLSSESTVSRIRTEHFPLTLESARPSHTSQYLCASSGRHEEHFGDGTRLSIL.

The chain uses TRBV19 and TRBJ2-3; D might be TRBD2 (6 bases). This CDR3 has 14 amino acids. In germline, CDR1 is LNHDA, CDR2 SQIVND (reference sequence). V lost 7 bases to trimming and J lost 0 bases, with 11 bases between them. Here the CDR3 reads CASTQRGSTDTQYF. The CDR3 region has the DNA TGTGCCAGTACCCAACGGGGGAGCACAGATACGCAGTATTTT.

This rearrangement joins TRBV28 to TRBJ2-7; weak D call: TRBD2 (5 bases). The CDR3 has 14 amino acids. The germline gives CDR1 MDHEN, CDR2 SYDVKM. Trimming shortened V by 6 bases and J by 5 bases, and 17 bases separated the two germline ends. CDR3 DNA: TGTGCCAGCAGCTCGGACGGAGGACTCAACGAGCAGTACTTC. Translating it yields CASSSDGGLNEQYF. Supplemented by reference TRBV28 and TRBJ2-7, the full variable domain reads DVKVTQSSRYLVKRTGEKVFLECVQDMDHENMFWYRQDPGLGLRLIYFSYDVKMKEKGDIPEGYSVSREKKERFSLILESASTNQTSMYLCASSSDGGLNEQYFGPGTRLTVT.

This clone was counted once. The rearrangement links TRBV28 to TRBJ1-1; 12 bases are a match to TRBD1. J lost 4 bases, V lost 3 bases, and 9 bases had no gene match. The CDR3 is 17 residues long. CDR1 MDHEN and CDR2 SYDVKM come from the germline V gene. In DNA form, the CDR3 reads TGTGCCAGCAGTTTTTTGGGACAGGGGGCAACGGGCACTGAAGCTTTCTTT. It specifies CASSFLGQGATGTEAFF.

This sequence joins TRBV9 and TRBJ2-1; 8 bases agree with TRBD2. CDR3 length: 15 residues. Per the germline V gene, CDR1 is SGDLS and CDR2 is YYNGEE. V trimming: 6 bases; J trimming: 6 bases; junction bases outside the gene matches: 11. CDR3: CASTRGSGRGNEQFF. CDR3 coding DNA: TGTGCCAGCACCCGAGGGAGCGGGAGAGGCAATGAGCAGTTCTTC.

The rearrangement uses TRBV28 and TRBJ1-2; D may be TRBD1 (6 bases). CDR3 length: 12 residues. The germline V gene has CDR1 MDHEN and CDR2 SYDVKM. V lost 8 bases and J lost 4, with 11 bases in between. For the CDR3, the DNA is TGTGCCAGCTCGCAGGGGCGCTATGGCTACACCTTC. Translated, it gives CASSQGRYGYTF.

The genes are TRBV29-1 and TRBJ1-1, with 7 bases lining up with TRBD1. CDR1 and CDR2 (germline): SQVTM, ANQGSEA. Trimming cost V 5 bases and J 5 bases; bases outside gene matches: 2. CDR3 size: 11 residues. For the CDR3, the DNA is TGCAGCGTTCTCAGGGGGACTGAAGCTTTCTTT. Encoded protein: CSVLRGTEAFF.

The chain joins TRBV19 to TRBJ1-6; D uncertain. The CDR3 has 13 amino acids. The germline CDR1 and CDR2 sequences are LNHDA and SQIVND (reference sequence). V was cut by 8 bases and J by 5 bases, with 10 bases left in between. Here the CDR3 reads CASGVSDNSPLHF. The CDR3 nucleotides read TGTGCCAGTGGGGTCAGCGATAATTCACCCCTCCACTTT.

This clone appeared once. This chain connects TRBV5-1 to TRBJ1-6; D is undetermined. CDR1 is SGHRS, CDR2 YFSETQ, per germline. V was shortened by 4 bases and J by 8 bases, with 16 bases between the two germline ends. The CDR3 runs 15 residues. The CDR3 bases are TGCGCCAGCAGCCGAAGTTTCGGGATGGATTCACCCCTCCACTTT. Amino acid sequence: CASSRSFGMDSPLHF.

V and J are TRBV10-3 and TRBJ1-6; 8 bases align to TRBD1. J lost 0 bases, V lost 5 bases, and 9 bases had no gene match. The CDR3 is 18 residues long. Germline CDR1 ENHRY, CDR2 SYGVKD. This CDR3 is CAISREDRVSSYNSPLHF. The CDR3 DNA reads TGTGCCATCAGTCGTGAGGACAGGGTGAGCTCCTATAATTCACCCCTCCACTTT.

The chain is built from TRBV10-3 and TRBJ1-3; the match to TRBD1 covers 9 bases. Germline V gives CDR1 ENHRY, CDR2 SYGVKD. CDR3 length: 17 residues. V gave up 4 bases and J gave up 1 base; unmatched junction bases: 8. The CDR3 spells CAISGGVGTGSGNTIYF. In DNA form, the CDR3 reads TGTGCCATCAGTGGAGGGGTTGGGACAGGGTCTGGAAACACCATATATTTT.

The V gene is TRBV9, the J gene TRBJ2-1, with TRBD2 matching over 10 bases. Germline CDR1 SGDLS, CDR2 YYNGEE. This CDR3 has 15 amino acids. With 3 bases clipped from V and 10 bases from J, the junction kept 10 bases outside the gene matches. The CDR3 bases are TGTGCCAGCAGCGCAGCGGGAGGGCCTCGCCGAGAGCAGTTCTTC. Its translation: CASSAAGGPRREQFF.

The CDR3: CASSSKGGQGFGYTF. CDR3 DNA: TGTGCCAGCTCATCTAAAGGGGGACAGGGGTTTGGCTACACCTTC. The V and J genes are TRBV7-2 and TRBJ1-2; 10 bases line up with TRBD1. The length of the CDR3 is 15 residues. J lost 7 bases, V lost 8 bases, and 13 bases had no gene match. From germline, CDR1 is SGHTA and CDR2 FQGNSA. Drawing the rest from reference TRBV7-2 and TRBJ1-2, the complete variable domain is GAGVSQSPSNKVTEKGKDVELRCDPISGHTALYWYRQSLGQGLEFLIYFQGNSAPDKSGLPSDRFSAERTGGSVSTLTIQRTQQEDSAVYLCASSSKGGQGFGYTFGSGTRLTVV.

The chain combines TRBV30 with TRBJ1-1, with D tentatively TRBD1 (6 bases). V lost 2 bases and J 4 bases, leaving 11 bases between the germline ends. Germline assignment: CDR1 GTSNPN and CDR2 SVGIG (reference sequence). This CDR3 spans 13 amino acids. The CDR3 loop reads CAWSRRQATEAFF. The CDR3 DNA is TGTGCCTGGAGTCGCCGACAGGCCACTGAAGCTTTCTTT.

This chain joins TRBV6-6 and TRBJ2-5, with a possible D match to TRBD1 (6 bases). V gave up 6 bases and J gave up 5 bases, with 10 bases separating them. The germline CDR1 and CDR2 sequences are MNHNY and SVGAGI (reference sequence). The CDR3 extends over 12 amino acids. CDR3 sequence reads: CASSPQGETQYF. The CDR3 bases are TGTGCCAGCAGCCCCCAGGGGGAGACCCAGTACTTC.

The chain employs TRBV19 and TRBJ1-2; TRBD1 matches 8 bases. In germline, CDR1 is LNHDA, CDR2 SQIVND (reference sequence). The CDR3 is 15 amino acids. V was clipped by 7 bases and J by 5 bases; unmatched bases: 12. This chain's CDR3 is CASNSDRAEPYGYTF. CDR3 nucleotides: TGTGCCAGTAATTCGGACAGGGCCGAACCTTATGGCTACACCTTC.

The chain recombines TRBV11-3 with TRBJ2-3; weak D call: TRBD1 (6 bases). V was clipped by 1 base and J by 0 bases, with 8 bases between them. Looked up from germline, CDR1 is SGHNT and CDR2 is YENEEA. The CDR3 consists of 15 residues. In DNA form, the CDR3 reads TGTGCCAGCAGCTTAGGAGGGGGTAGCACAGATACGCAGTATTTT. This gives the protein CASSLGGGSTDTQYF.

This chain uses TRBV19 with TRBJ2-2, with TRBD1 matching over 10 bases. The germline gives CDR1 LNHDA, CDR2 SQIVND (reference sequence). The V segment lost 7 bases and the J segment 4 bases; nucleotides outside the gene matches: 6. The CDR3 length is 15 residues. DNA of the CDR3: TGTGCCAGTACTATGGACAGGGGGGTCACCGGGGAGCTGTTTTTT. Amino acids: CASTMDRGVTGELFF.

The V and J genes are TRBV5-4 and TRBJ1-2; TRBD1 aligns across 7 bases. Per the germline V gene, CDR1 is SGHNT and CDR2 is YYREEE (reference sequence). The trim removed 6 bases at V and 4 bases at J, leaving 9 bases unmatched. There are 14 residues in the CDR3. The CDR3 nucleotides are TGTGCCAGCACCACTCAGGGGGGGGGCTATGGCTACACCTTC. It encodes CASTTQGGGYGYTF.

V gene TRBV24-1 combines with J gene TRBJ2-3, with 15 bases lining up with TRBD2. The V gene's germline CDR1 is KGHDR and CDR2 SFDVKD. CDR3 length: 17 residues. Trimming cost V 3 bases and J 8 bases; bases outside gene matches: 8. CDR3 amino acids: CATSDLGLAGGLGTQYF. DNA of the CDR3: TGTGCCACCAGTGATCTGGGACTAGCGGGAGGACTAGGTACGCAGTATTTT.